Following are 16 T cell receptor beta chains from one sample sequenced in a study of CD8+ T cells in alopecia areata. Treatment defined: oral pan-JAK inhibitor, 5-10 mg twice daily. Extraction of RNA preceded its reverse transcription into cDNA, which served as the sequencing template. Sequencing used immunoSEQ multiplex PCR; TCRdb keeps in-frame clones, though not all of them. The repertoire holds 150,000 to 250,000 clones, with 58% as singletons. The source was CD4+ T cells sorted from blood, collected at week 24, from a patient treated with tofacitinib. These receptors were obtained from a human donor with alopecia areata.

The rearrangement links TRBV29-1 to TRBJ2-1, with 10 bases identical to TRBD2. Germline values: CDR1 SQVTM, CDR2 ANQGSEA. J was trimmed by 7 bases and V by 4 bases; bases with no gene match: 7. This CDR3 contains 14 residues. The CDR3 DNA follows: TGCAGCGTTGGGAGCGGGAGGGCTGCGAATGAGCAGTTCTTC. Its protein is CSVGSGRAANEQFF.

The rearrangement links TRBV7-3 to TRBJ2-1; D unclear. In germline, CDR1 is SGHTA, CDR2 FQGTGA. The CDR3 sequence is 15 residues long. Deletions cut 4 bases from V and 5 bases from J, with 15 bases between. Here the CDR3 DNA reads TGTGCCAGCAGCTCAGCGCCGCATAGCAACAATGAGCAGTTCTTC. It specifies CASSSAPHSNNEQFF.

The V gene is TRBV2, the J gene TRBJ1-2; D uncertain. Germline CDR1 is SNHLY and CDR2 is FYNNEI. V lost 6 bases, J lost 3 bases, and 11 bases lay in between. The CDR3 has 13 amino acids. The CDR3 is CASRPGRDYGYTF. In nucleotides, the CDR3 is TGTGCCAGCAGACCTGGACGAGACTATGGCTACACCTTC.

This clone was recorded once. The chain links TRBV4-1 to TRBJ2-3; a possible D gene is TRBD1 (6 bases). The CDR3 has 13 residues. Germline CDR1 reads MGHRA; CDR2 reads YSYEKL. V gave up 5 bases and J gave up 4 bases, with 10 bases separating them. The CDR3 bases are TGCGCCAGCAGCTCTGGACAGCCAGATACGCAGTATTTT. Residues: CASSSGQPDTQYF.

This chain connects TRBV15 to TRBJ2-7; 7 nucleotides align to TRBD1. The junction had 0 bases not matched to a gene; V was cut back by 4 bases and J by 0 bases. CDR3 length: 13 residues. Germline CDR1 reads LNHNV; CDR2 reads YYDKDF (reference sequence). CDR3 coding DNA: TGTGCCACCAGCAAGGGGGCCTCCTACGAGCAGTACTTC. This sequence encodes CATSKGASYEQYF.

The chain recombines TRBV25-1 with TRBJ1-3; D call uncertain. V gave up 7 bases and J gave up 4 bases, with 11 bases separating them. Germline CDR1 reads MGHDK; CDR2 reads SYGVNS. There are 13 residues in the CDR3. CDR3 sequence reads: CASIKTGGNTIYF. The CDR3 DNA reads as TGTGCCAGCATTAAGACCGGGGGAAACACCATATATTTT.

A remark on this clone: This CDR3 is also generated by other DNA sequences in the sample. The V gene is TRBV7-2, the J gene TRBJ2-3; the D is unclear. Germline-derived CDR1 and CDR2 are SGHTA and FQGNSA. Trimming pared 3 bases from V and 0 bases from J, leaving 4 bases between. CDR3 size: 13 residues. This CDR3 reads CASSLESTDTQYF. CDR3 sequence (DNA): TGTGCCAGCAGCTTGGAGAGCACAGATACGCAGTATTTT.

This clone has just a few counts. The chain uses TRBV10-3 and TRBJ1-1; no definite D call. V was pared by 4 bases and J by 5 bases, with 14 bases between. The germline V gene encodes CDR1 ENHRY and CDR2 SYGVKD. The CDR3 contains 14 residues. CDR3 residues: CAISALQDQTEAFF. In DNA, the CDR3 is TGTGCCATCAGTGCCCTGCAGGACCAAACTGAAGCTTTCTTT.

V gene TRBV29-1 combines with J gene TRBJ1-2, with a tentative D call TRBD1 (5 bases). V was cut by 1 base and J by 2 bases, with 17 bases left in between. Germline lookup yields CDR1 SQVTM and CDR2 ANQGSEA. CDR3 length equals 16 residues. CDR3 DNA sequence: TGCAGCGTTGAAGGGTTCTTCGTTGGGGGAAACTATGGCTACACCTTC. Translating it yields CSVEGFFVGGNYGYTF.

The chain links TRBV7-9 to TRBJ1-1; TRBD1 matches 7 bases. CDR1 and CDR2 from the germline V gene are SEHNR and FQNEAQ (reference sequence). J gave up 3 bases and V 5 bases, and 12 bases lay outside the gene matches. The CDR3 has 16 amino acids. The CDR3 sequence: CASSADHGTADTEAFF. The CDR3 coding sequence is TGTGCCAGCAGCGCGGACCATGGGACAGCCGACACTGAAGCTTTCTTT.

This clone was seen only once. The chain's CDR3 is CASSLQADEAFF. CDR3 bases: TGTGCCAGCAGCCTCCAAGCTGATGAAGCTTTCTTT. The chain links TRBV2 to TRBJ1-1; unclear D gene. CDR3 length: 12 residues. CDR1 is SNHLY and CDR2 is FYNNEI in the germline V gene. V dropped 6 bases and J dropped 7 bases, with 12 bases sitting between them. The whole variable domain, remainder taken from reference TRBV2 and TRBJ1-1, is EPEVTQTPSHQVTQMGQEVILRCVPISNHLYFYWYRQILGQKVEFLVSFYNNEISEKSEIFDDQFSVERPDGSNFTLKIRSTKLEDSAMYFCASSLQADEAFFGQGTRLTVV.

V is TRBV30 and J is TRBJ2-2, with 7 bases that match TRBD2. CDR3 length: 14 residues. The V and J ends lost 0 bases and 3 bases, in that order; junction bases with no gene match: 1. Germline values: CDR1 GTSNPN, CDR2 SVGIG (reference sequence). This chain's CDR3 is CAWSVSGYTGELFF. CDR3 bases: TGTGCCTGGAGTGTTAGCGGGTACACCGGGGAGCTGTTTTTT.

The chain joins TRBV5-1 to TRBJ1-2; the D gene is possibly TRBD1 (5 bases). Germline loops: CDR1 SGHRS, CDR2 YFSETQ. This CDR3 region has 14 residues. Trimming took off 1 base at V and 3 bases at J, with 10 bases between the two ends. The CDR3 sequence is CASSLSGGDYGYTF. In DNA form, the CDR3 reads TGCGCCAGCAGCTTGTCCGGAGGGGACTATGGCTACACCTTC.

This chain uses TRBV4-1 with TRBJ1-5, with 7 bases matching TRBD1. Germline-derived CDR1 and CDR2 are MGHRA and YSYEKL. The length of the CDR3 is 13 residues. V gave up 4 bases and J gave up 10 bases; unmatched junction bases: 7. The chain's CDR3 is CASSPQGEGPQHF. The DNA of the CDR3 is TGCGCCAGCAGCCCTCAGGGGGAAGGACCCCAGCATTTT.

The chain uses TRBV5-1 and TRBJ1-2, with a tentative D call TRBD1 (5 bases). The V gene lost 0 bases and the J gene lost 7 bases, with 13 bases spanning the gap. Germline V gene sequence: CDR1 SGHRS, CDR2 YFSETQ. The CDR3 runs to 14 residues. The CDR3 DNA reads TGCGCCAGCAGCTTGGCGCAGGGACGGGCTGGCTACACCTTC. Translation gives CASSLAQGRAGYTF. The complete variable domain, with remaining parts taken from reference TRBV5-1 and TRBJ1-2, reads KAGVTQTPRYLIKTRGQQVTLSCSPISGHRSVSWYQQTPGQGLQFLFEYFSETQRNKGNFPGRFSGRQFSNSRSEMNVSTLELGDSALYLCASSLAQGRAGYTFGSGTRLTVV.

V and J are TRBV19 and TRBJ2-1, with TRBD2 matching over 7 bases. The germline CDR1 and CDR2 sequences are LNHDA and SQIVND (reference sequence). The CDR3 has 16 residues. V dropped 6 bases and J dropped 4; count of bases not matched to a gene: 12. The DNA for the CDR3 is TGTGCCAGTAGGGATTCTAGCGGAGGGGAATACAATGAGCAGTTCTTC. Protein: CASRDSSGGEYNEQFF.